Sequencing of this TCR beta chain was carried out in a study of blood T cell repertoires in COVID-19. This table comes from immunoSEQ multiplex PCR, and its TCRdb copy is limited to in-frame clones, with some not included. The repertoire consists of approximately 220,000 clones, with about 87% occurring once and the leading ten covering roughly 2.8%. The germline gives CDR1 LNHDA, CDR2 SQIVND (reference sequence). The CDR3 spans 16 residues. Unmatched junction bases numbered 13, after V lost 10 bases and J lost 2 bases. This chain connects TRBV19 to TRBJ2-2; 7 nucleotides line up with TRBD2. Sequenced input: PBMCs or T cells enriched from blood (not recorded which). The clonotype was recovered from a woman in her thirties who had recovered from COVID-19. CDR3 loop: CATNPGGGVNTGELFF. DNA of the CDR3: TGTGCCACCAACCCGGGGGGAGGGGTAAACACCGGGGAGCTGTTTTTT.